The 19 T cell receptor beta chains below come from one sample, sequenced in a study of T cells in tumors after PD-1 blockade. The assay was immunoSEQ multiplex PCR, and TCRdb's table has in-frame clones only and misses some. Among around 60,000 clones listed, about 80% were seen once. The source material was PBMCs, sampled before anti-PD-1 treatment. The receptors were gathered from a human donor with basal cell carcinoma.

The V and J genes are TRBV10-3 and TRBJ1-5; no definite D call. The CDR3 covers 15 residues. V dropped 2 bases and J dropped 0 bases, with 8 bases sitting between them. Germline CDR1 ENHRY, CDR2 SYGVKD. CDR3 sequence reads: CAISEGRNSNQPQHF. The CDR3 nucleotides read TGTGCCATCAGTGAGGGACGCAATAGCAATCAGCCCCAGCATTTT.

The chain couples TRBV4-1 to TRBJ2-2; D uncertain. This CDR3 has 17 residues. The germline CDR1 and CDR2 sequences are MGHRA and YSYEKL. The V gene lost 4 bases and the J gene lost 0 bases, with 15 bases spanning the gap. In DNA, the CDR3 is TGCGCCAGCAGCCCCAGAGCAGAGCTCACGAACACCGGGGAGCTGTTTTTT. Translating gives CASSPRAELTNTGELFF.

The V and J genes are TRBV30 and TRBJ2-2; 7 bases agree with TRBD2. The germline V gene encodes CDR1 GTSNPN and CDR2 SVGIG (reference sequence). The CDR3 has 15 residues. The J segment lost 7 bases and the V segment lost 3 bases, leaving 11 bases of the junction unmatched. The CDR3 coding sequence is TGTGCCTGGAGGGGAGGGCAAGTGGGGAGCGGGGAGCTGTTTTTT. Its translation is CAWRGGQVGSGELFF.

The chain carries TRBV6-2 or TRBV6-3 and TRBJ2-1; 7 bases match TRBD2. Unmatched junction bases numbered 11, after V lost 7 bases and J lost 8 bases. The CDR3 has 14 residues. Looked up from germline, CDR1 is MNHEY and CDR2 is SVGEGT. The CDR3 DNA sequence: TGTGCCAGCACCCCGAGGACTAGTTACGATGAGCAGTTCTTC. This gives the protein CASTPRTSYDEQFF.

This clone was detected only once. The chain couples TRBV7-8 to TRBJ1-2; 8 bases match TRBD1. Germline loops: CDR1 SGHVS, CDR2 FQNEAQ. The CDR3 has 19 residues. V gave up 5 bases and J gave up 6 bases; unmatched junction bases: 23. CDR3 sequence: CASSPQLGGWTGSPDGYTF. CDR3 DNA: TGTGCCAGCAGCCCCCAGCTAGGGGGCTGGACAGGGAGCCCCGATGGCTACACCTTC.

Written as DNA, the CDR3 is TGTGCCAGCAGCCGAGGGAGCGGCTACACCTTC. It translates to CASSRGSGYTF. The chain links TRBV3-1 (or the pseudogene TRBV3-2) to TRBJ1-2; no clear D gene. Trimming stripped 4 bases from V and 8 bases from J, with 8 bases between. The CDR3 spans 11 residues. CDR1 LGHDT and CDR2 YNNKEL come from the germline V gene (reference sequence).

This clone showed up just once. The rearrangement links TRBV7-6 to TRBJ1-2, with TRBD1 matching over 8 bases. CDR3 length: 14 amino acids. Germline V gene data show CDR1 as SGHVS and CDR2 as FNYEAQ. Trimming removed 5 bases from V and 2 bases from J; junction bases left unmatched: 4. CDR3 residues: CASSTGTGNYGYTF. The CDR3 DNA sequence: TGTGCCAGCAGCACCGGGACAGGAAACTATGGCTACACCTTC. Looking up the rest from reference TRBV7-6 and TRBJ1-2 gives the full variable domain: GAGVSQSPRYKVTKRGQDVALRCDPISGHVSLYWYRQALGQGPEFLTYFNYEAQQDKSGLPNDRFSAERPEGSISTLTIQRTEQRDSAMYRCASSTGTGNYGYTFGSGTRLTVV.

V gene TRBV6-6 combines with J gene TRBJ1-4; D is unclear. The CDR3 contains 14 residues. The V gene lost 7 bases and the J gene lost 6 bases, with 15 bases spanning the gap. CDR1 MNHNY and CDR2 SVGAGI come from the germline V gene (reference sequence). DNA of the CDR3: TGTGCCAGCATCCCCTGGGCTGGGTATGAAAAACTGTTTTTT. Translated: CASIPWAGYEKLFF.

This chain connects TRBV7-3 to TRBJ2-4; D ambiguous. Germline CDR1 is SGHTA and CDR2 is FQGTGA. The CDR3 extends over 13 amino acids. V gave up 1 base and J gave up 8 bases, with 9 bases separating them. The CDR3 spells CASSLSRLDIQYF. The CDR3 nucleotides read TGTGCCAGCAGCTTAAGCAGGTTAGACATTCAGTACTTC. Using reference TRBV7-3 and TRBJ2-4 for the parts outside the CDR3, the full variable domain is GAGVSQTPSNKVTEKGKYVELRCDPISGHTALYWYRQSLGQGPEFLIYFQGTGAADDSGLPNDRFFAVRPEGSVSTLKIQRTERGDSAVYLCASSLSRLDIQYFGAGTRLSVL.

This chain joins TRBV5-8 and TRBJ2-1, with 7 bases lining up with TRBD1. CDR1 SGHTS and CDR2 YDEGEE come from the germline V gene. Losses at the gene ends were 6 bases for V and 0 bases for J; bases not matched to a gene: 9. The CDR3 loop spans 16 amino acids. CDR3 sequence reads: CASIPGQLLSYNEQFF. DNA for the CDR3: TGTGCCAGCATCCCGGGACAGCTCCTCTCCTACAATGAGCAGTTCTTC.

This clone was observed a single time. V and J are TRBV7-9 and TRBJ1-2, with D possibly being TRBD1 (6 bases). Germline CDR1 and CDR2: SEHNR and FQNEAQ (reference sequence). The germline V and J ends were trimmed by 5 bases and 6 bases, with 22 bases remaining between them. This CDR3 is built from 16 residues. CDR3 in DNA: TGTGCCAGCAGCGACCTACGGGGGGCGGGAAGGGATGGCTACACCTTC. Its protein is CASSDLRGAGRDGYTF.

The chain joins TRBV5-5 to TRBJ1-2; D is undetermined. Trimming left V 6 bases short and J 5 bases short, with 20 bases between. This CDR3 region has 15 residues. From germline, CDR1 is SGHKS and CDR2 YYEKEE (reference sequence). The CDR3 sequence is CASNPSWAENYGYTF. The CDR3 nucleotides are TGTGCCAGCAACCCGTCCTGGGCGGAGAATTATGGCTACACCTTC.

This rearrangement joins TRBV5-1 to TRBJ2-1, with 13 nucleotides matching TRBD2. Germline V gives CDR1 SGHRS, CDR2 YFSETQ. Trimming took 4 bases from V and 5 from J; bases not matched to a gene: 6. CDR3 length: 16 residues. The CDR3 nucleotides read TGCGCCAGCAGCAGGGGACTAGCGGGGCCTGACAATGAGCAGTTCTTC. Translation: CASSRGLAGPDNEQFF.

The chain has TRBV2 and TRBJ1-5; D uncertain. Trimming shortened V by 7 bases and J by 3 bases, and 13 bases separated the two germline ends. This CDR3 spans 14 amino acids. Per the germline V gene, CDR1 is SNHLY and CDR2 is FYNNEI. DNA for the CDR3: TGTGCCAGCATGGTGAGTCAGTACAATCAGCCCCAGCATTTT. Translated: CASMVSQYNQPQHF. The whole variable domain, remainder taken from reference TRBV2 and TRBJ1-5, is EPEVTQTPSHQVTQMGQEVILRCVPISNHLYFYWYRQILGQKVEFLVSFYNNEISEKSEIFDDQFSVERPDGSNFTLKIRSTKLEDSAMYFCASMVSQYNQPQHFGDGTRLSIL.

A few counts support this clone. This chain uses TRBV6-1 with TRBJ2-3; 9 bases are a match to TRBD1. The CDR3 runs 15 residues. Germline V gives CDR1 MNHNS, CDR2 SASEGT. Trimming removed 2 bases from V and 1 base from J; junction bases left unmatched: 1. Written as DNA, the CDR3 is TGTGCCAGCAGTGAATGGACAGGGGGCACAGATACGCAGTATTTT. As protein: CASSEWTGGTDTQYF.

This rearrangement joins TRBV24-1 to TRBJ1-2; D gene ambiguous. Trimming removed 5 bases at V and 6 bases at J, with 6 bases between. Germline V gene data show CDR1 as KGHDR and CDR2 as SFDVKD. The CDR3 consists of 11 residues. This CDR3 reads CATSGGDGYTF. DNA of the CDR3: TGTGCCACCAGTGGCGGGGATGGCTACACCTTC.

V and J are TRBV24-1 and TRBJ1-2; perhaps TRBD1 as D (5 bases). V lost 4 bases and J 3 bases, leaving 14 bases between the germline ends. Germline CDR1 and CDR2: KGHDR and SFDVKD. The CDR3 length is 15 residues. The CDR3 sequence is CATSDPNGADYGYTF. DNA of the CDR3: TGTGCCACCAGTGACCCGAACGGGGCAGACTATGGCTACACCTTC.

This sequence joins TRBV7-9 and TRBJ1-1; the D gene is possibly TRBD1 (5 bases). V shed 0 bases and J shed 7 bases, with 15 bases lying between them. In germline, CDR1 is SEHNR, CDR2 FQNEAQ (reference sequence). CDR3 size: 15 residues. CDR3 sequence reads: CASSLAGTGTVEAFF. DNA for the CDR3: TGTGCCAGCAGCTTAGCGGGGACCGGGACGGTTGAAGCTTTCTTT.

The rearrangement links TRBV19 to TRBJ1-1, with D possibly TRBD1 on 5 matching bases. CDR1 is LNHDA, CDR2 SQIVND, per germline (reference sequence). Trimming shortened V by 4 bases and J by 2 bases, and 20 bases separated the two germline ends. The CDR3 extends over 17 amino acids. The CDR3 DNA sequence: TGTGCCAGTAGTAACTCCCGGTCAACAGGATTCAACACTGAAGCTTTCTTT. Protein sequence: CASSNSRSTGFNTEAFF.